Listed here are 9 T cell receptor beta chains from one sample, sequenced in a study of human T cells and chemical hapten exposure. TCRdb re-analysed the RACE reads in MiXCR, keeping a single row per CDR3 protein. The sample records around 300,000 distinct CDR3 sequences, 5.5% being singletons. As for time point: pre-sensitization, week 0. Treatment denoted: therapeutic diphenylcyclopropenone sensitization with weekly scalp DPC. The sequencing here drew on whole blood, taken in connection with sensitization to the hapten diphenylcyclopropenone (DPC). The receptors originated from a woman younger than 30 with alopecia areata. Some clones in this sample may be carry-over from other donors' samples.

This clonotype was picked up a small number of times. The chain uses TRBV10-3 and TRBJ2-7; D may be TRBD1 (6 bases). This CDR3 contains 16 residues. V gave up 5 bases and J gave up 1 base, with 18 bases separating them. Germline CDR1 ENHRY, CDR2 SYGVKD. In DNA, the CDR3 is TGTGCCATCAGTCCGCTTGGACAGAGAGAATCCTACGAGCAGTACTTC. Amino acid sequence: CAISPLGQRESYEQYF.

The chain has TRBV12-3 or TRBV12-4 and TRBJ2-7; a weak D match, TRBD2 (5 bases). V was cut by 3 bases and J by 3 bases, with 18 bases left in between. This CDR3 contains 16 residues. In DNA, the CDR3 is TGTGCCAGCAGTTTCGGGATAGGCTCTAAAAGCTACGAGCAGTACTTC. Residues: CASSFGIGSKSYEQYF.

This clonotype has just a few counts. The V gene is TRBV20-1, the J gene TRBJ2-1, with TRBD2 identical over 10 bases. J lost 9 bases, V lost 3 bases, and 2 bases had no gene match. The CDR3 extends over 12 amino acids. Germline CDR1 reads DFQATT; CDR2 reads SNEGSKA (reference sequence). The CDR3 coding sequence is TGCAGTGCTAGGGGACTAGCGCTTGAGCAGTTCTTC. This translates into CSARGLALEQFF.

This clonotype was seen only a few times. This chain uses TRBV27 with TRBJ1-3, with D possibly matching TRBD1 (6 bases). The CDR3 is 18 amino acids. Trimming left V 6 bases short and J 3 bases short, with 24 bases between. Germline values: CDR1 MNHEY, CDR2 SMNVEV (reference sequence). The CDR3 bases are TGTGCCAGCAGGGCCTTCGGACAGTTAGGATCTGGTGGAAACACCATATATTTT. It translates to CASRAFGQLGSGGNTIYF.

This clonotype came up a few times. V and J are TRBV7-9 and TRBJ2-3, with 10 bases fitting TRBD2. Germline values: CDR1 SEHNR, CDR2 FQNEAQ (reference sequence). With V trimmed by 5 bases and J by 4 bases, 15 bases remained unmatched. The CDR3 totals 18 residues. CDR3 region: CASSQTRTSGVISDTQYF. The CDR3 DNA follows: TGTGCCAGCAGCCAAACCCGTACTAGCGGGGTTATCTCAGATACGCAGTATTTT. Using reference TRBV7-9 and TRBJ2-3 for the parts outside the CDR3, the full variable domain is DTGVSQNPRHKITKRGQNVTFRCDPISEHNRLYWYRQTLGQGPEFLTYFQNEAQLEKSRLLSDRFSAERPKGSFSTLEIQRTEQGDSAMYLCASSQTRTSGVISDTQYFGPGTRLTVL.

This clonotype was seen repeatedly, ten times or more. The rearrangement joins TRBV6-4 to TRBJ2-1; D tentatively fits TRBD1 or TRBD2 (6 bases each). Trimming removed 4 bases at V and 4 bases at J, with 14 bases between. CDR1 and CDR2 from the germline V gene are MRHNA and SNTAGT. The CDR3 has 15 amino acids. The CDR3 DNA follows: TGTGCCAGCAGTGCGTGGGGGGCCAGTTACAATGAGCAGTTCTTC. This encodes CASSAWGASYNEQFF.

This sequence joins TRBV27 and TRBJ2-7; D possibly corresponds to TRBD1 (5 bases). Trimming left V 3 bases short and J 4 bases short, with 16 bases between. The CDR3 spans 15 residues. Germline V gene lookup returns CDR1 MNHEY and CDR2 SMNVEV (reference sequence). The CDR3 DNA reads TGTGCCAGCAGTTTGGGGCAGCCCTACGAGTACGAGCAGTACTTC. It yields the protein CASSLGQPYEYEQYF.

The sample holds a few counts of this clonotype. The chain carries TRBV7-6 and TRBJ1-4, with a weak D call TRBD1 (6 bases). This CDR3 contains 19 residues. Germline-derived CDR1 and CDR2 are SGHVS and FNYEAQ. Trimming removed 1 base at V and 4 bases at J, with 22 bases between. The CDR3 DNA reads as TGTGCCAGCAGCTTAGGACCTTTTCCAGCCCAGGGGAATAATGAAAAACTGTTTTTT. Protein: CASSLGPFPAQGNNEKLFF.

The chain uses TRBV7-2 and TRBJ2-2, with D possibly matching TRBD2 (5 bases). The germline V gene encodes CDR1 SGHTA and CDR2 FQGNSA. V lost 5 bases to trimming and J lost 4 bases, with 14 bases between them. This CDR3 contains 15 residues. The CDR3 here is CASSPLLSGTGELFF. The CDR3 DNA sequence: TGTGCCAGCAGCCCGCTCCTAAGCGGCACCGGGGAGCTGTTTTTT.